This TCR beta chain stems from a study of blood T cells in healthy people across ages. Whole-study findings and limits: It was the long-lived donors that had more naive CD4+ cells and higher diversity than aged donors. There was a strong correlation between TCR beta diversity and naive T cell percentage.

The second PCR ran roughly 6 to 11 cycles with a sample-barcoded 5' primer and J-beta primers. Each cDNA molecule was tagged by a template-switch adaptor with 12 random nucleotides. In TCRdb, the 5' RACE reads were re-called with MiXCR into one record per CDR3 protein. This sample has about 1.6 million distinct CDR3 sequences, with approximately 32% found just once. This clonotype was seen ten or more times. The antigen remains unidentified. At one end the junction does not follow the germline gene, possibly because of a read error. The germline gives CDR1 SGHRS, CDR2 YFSETQ. The CDR3 spans 15 residues.

The sequenced sample was blood. The receptor comes from a woman aged 25 to 39 in good health. The chain carries TRBV5-1 and TRBJ2-5, with 10 bases matching TRBD1. CDR3: CASSLRTGGQETQYF. The CDR3, as DNA: TGTGCCAGCAGTCTCCGGACAGGGGGCCAAGAGACCCAGTACTTC.